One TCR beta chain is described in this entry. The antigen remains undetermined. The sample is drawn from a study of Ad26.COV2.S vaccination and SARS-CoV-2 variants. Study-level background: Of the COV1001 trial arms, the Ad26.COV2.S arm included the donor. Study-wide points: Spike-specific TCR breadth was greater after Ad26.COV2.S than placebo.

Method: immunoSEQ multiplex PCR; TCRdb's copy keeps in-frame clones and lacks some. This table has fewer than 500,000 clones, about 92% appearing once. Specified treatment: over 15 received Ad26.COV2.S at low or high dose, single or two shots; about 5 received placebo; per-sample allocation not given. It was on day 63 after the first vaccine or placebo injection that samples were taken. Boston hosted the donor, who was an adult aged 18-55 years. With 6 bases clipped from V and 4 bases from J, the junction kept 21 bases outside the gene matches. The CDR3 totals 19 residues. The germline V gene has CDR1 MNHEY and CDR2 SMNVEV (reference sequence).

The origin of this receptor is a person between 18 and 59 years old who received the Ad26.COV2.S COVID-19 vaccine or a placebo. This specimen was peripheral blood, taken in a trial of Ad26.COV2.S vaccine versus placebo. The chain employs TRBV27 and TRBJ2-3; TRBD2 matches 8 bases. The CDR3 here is CASRRTYLLAAEGADTQYF. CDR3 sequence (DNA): TGTGCCAGCAGACGAACCTATTTACTAGCGGCAGAAGGCGCAGATACGCAGTATTTT.